This T cell receptor beta chain stems from a study of T cell repertoires in cytomegalovirus infection. Turning to the study itself: CMV infection and matching HLA type were both indicated by public TCR beta signatures. The study, taken as a whole, reports: The study found HLA-C-restricted CMV-specific TCR beta clonotypes dominating the ex vivo response. The cumulative frequency of public TCR beta families identified carriers of CMV plus the relevant HLA.

TCRdb re-derived calls from the reads in MiXCR, one entry per CDR3 protein. The sample includes 570,000 or so distinct CDR3 sequences, almost 40% of them seen just once. With respect to this clonotype: The antigen is unknown.

The germline V gene has CDR1 SGHTA and CDR2 FQGNSA. The CDR3 consists of 13 residues. Trimming cost V 5 bases and J 5 bases, with 13 bases left between them. The material sequenced was cultured PBMCs, taken from culture after CMV antigen stimulation. This clonotype was obtained from a human donor in good health (CMV status not recorded). Some clones in this sample may be carry-over from other donors' samples. The chain has TRBV7-2 and TRBJ2-7; D uncertain. CDR3 loop: CASSKAVSNEQYF. The CDR3 coding sequence is TGTGCCAGCAGCAAGGCGGTGTCCAACGAGCAGTACTTC. The variable domain in full, with the rest retrieved from reference TRBV7-2 and TRBJ2-7, is GAGVSQSPSNKVTEKGKDVELRCDPISGHTALYWYRQSLGQGLEFLIYFQGNSAPDKSGLPSDRFSAERTGGSVSTLTIQRTQQEDSAVYLCASSKAVSNEQYFGPGTRLTVT.